Following are 2 T cell receptor beta chains from one sample sequenced in a study of blood T cells in healthy people across ages. Through a sample-barcoded 5' primer and a J-beta primer mix, a second PCR was run for 7 to 11 cycles. TCRdb analysed the 5' RACE reads with MiXCR anew, one entry per CDR3 protein. Here the sample spans around 800,000 distinct CDR3 sequences, about 55% being singletons. The sequencing sample was made of blood. Receptors were obtained from a man older than 75 in good health.

The genes are TRBV27 and TRBJ2-4; no clear D gene. Trimming removed 7 bases from V and 0 bases from J, with 16 bases in between. The germline CDR1 and CDR2 sequences are MNHEY and SMNVEV (reference sequence). CDR3 size: 16 residues. CDR3 in amino acids: CASTSRDPLAKNIQYF. The DNA for the CDR3 is TGTGCCAGCACGAGTCGTGACCCCTTAGCCAAAAACATTCAGTACTTC.

The chain couples TRBV25-1 to TRBJ2-3, with a possible D match to TRBD2 (5 bases). The CDR3 is made up of 14 amino acids. Germline values: CDR1 MGHDK, CDR2 SYGVNS. The V and J ends lost 4 bases and 2 bases respectively, with 10 bases between them. CDR3 residues: CASSALRVTDTQYF. CDR3 in DNA: TGTGCCAGCAGTGCTTTGCGGGTCACAGATACGCAGTATTTT. Full variable domain (outside the CDR3, taken from reference TRBV25-1 and TRBJ2-3): EADIYQTPRYLVIGTGKKITLECSQTMGHDKMYWYQQDPGMELHLIHYSYGVNSTEKGDLSSESTVSRIRTEHFPLTLESARPSHTSQYLCASSALRVTDTQYFGPGTRLTVL.